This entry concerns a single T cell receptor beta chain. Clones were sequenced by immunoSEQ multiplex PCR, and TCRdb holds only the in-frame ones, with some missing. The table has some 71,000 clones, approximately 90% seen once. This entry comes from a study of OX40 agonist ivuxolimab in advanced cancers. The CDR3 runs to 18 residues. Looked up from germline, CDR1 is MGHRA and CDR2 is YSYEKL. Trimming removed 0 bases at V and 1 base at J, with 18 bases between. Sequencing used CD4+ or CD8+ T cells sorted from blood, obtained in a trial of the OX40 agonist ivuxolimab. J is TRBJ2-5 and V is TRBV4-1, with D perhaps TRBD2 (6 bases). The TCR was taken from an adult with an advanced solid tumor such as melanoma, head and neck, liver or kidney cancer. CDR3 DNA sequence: TGCGCCAGCAGCCAAGAGGTTACGTCCGGGAGCCTCCAAGAGACCCAGTACTTC. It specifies CASSQEVTSGSLQETQYF.